This is a list of T cell receptor beta chains from one sample in a study of vaccination and CD4 T cells after COVID-19. TCRdb itself ran the PCR reads through MiXCR, one entry per CDR3 protein. The data contain about 21,000 distinct CDR3 sequences, about 58% of them singletons. The source material was CD4+ T cells from blood, sampled before SARS-CoV-2 vaccination. The source of these receptors is a human donor who had recovered from COVID-19. Each CDR3 is given with its conserved first and last residue. Clone sizes are given selectively: once, few, many, or a class where the clone is expanded.

v_call	j_call	clone_size	cdr3_aa
TRBV20-1	TRBJ2-1	.	CSAPGLAGGPVNEQFF
TRBV6-1	TRBJ1-5	few	CASGLGRGRMRQPQHF
TRBV5-4	TRBJ2-7	few	CASSPSDGPVEQYF
TRBV7-9	TRBJ2-1	.	CASSPTGAIPYNEQFF
TRBV6-5	TRBJ1-2	few	CASSLQRDDGYTF
TRBV29-1	TRBJ2-5	.	CSVELQGWETQYF
TRBV7-2	TRBJ1-5	.	CASSLAQQGAGQPQHF
TRBV7-2	TRBJ1-5	few	CASSSAPITDRNQPQHF
TRBV28	TRBJ1-1	.	CASALQGRTFF
TRBV27	TRBJ1-4	few	CASSLQTGINEKLFF
TRBV20-1	TRBJ2-1	.	CSARPPSGQGVKDNEQFF
TRBV10-3	TRBJ2-3	.	CAISLRTADTQYF
TRBV28	TRBJ1-5	.	CASTNPDRWNQPQHF
TRBV20-1	TRBJ2-4	few	CSARLAGGNIQYF
TRBV7-2	TRBJ2-3	few	CASSLYGTSGRADTQYF
TRBV20-1	TRBJ2-2	.	CSARGPNTGELFF
TRBV12-3/TRBV12-4	TRBJ2-2	few	CASSLHGSITGELFF
TRBV7-9	TRBJ1-6	few	CASSLEVWNSPLHF
TRBV10-3	TRBJ1-2	.	CAISEVGDYGYTF
TRBV10-3	TRBJ1-5	.	CAISREGANQPQHF
TRBV12-3/TRBV12-4	TRBJ2-2	.	CASSLGLPTGELFF
TRBV24-1	TRBJ2-7	.	CATSDRRGGSYEQYF
TRBV11-2	TRBJ2-5	.	CASSPSRETQYF
TRBV6-1	TRBJ1-5	.	CASSDRDVLADQPQHF
TRBV20-1	TRBJ2-5	.	CSAGRTGDQETQYF
TRBV20-1	TRBJ2-1	.	CSGTGQGAIYEQFF
TRBV6-1	TRBJ2-7	.	CASSRGTLPYEQYF
TRBV20-1	TRBJ1-6	few	CSARSPGQGTSPLHF
TRBV20-1	TRBJ1-2	.	CSATDPRREGDGYTF
TRBV20-1	TRBJ2-2	.	CSASPSGNTGELFF
TRBV20-1	TRBJ1-5	.	CSARAGTGGDQPQHF